This is a list of T cell receptor beta chains from one sample in a study of cytomegalovirus exposure and HLA in healthy donors. Only in-frame clones appear in the TCRdb table, and some are missing; sequencing was by immunoSEQ multiplex PCR. This table has about 150,000 clones, 77% appearing once. The sample consisted of PBMCs. All receptors derive from a woman younger than 45 in good health and CMV-seropositive. The CDR3 runs from the conserved cysteine through the conserved F or W. The order of the fields is J gene, clone size, D gene, V gene, CDR3 protein, CDR3 DNA. The D gene is left open where the match is weak. The size of a clone is reported for some rows only, either as once, few or many, or as a class for expanded clones.

J gene: TRBJ2-7; clone size: .; D gene: TRBD1; V gene: TRBV5-1; CDR3 protein: CASSLGQGVYEQYF; CDR3 DNA: TGCGCCAGCAGCTTGGGACAGGGGGTATACGAGCAGTACTTC
J gene: TRBJ1-2; clone size: .; D gene: TRBD1; V gene: TRBV5-1; CDR3 protein: CASVDRVPGYTF; CDR3 DNA: TGCGCCAGCGTTGACAGGGTTCCTGGCTACACCTTC
J gene: TRBJ1-1; clone size: .; D gene: .; V gene: TRBV7-6; CDR3 protein: CASSLSLDRNTEAFF; CDR3 DNA: TGTGCCAGCAGCTTAAGCCTTGACAGGAACACTGAAGCTTTCTTT
J gene: TRBJ1-1; clone size: .; D gene: TRBD1; V gene: TRBV4-1; CDR3 protein: CASSQGRDREEAFF; CDR3 DNA: TGCGCCAGCAGCCAAGGCCGGGACAGGGAGGAAGCTTTCTTT
J gene: TRBJ2-5; clone size: .; D gene: TRBD2; V gene: TRBV10-1; CDR3 protein: CASSEGRGLAGEETQYF; CDR3 DNA: TGCGCCAGCAGTGAGGGGAGGGGACTAGCGGGAGAAGAGACCCAGTACTTC
J gene: TRBJ1-1; clone size: .; D gene: TRBD1; V gene: TRBV6-1; CDR3 protein: CASSDGTGRRMNTEAFF; CDR3 DNA: TGTGCCAGCAGTGACGGGACAGGGCGCAGGATGAACACTGAAGCTTTCTTT
J gene: TRBJ2-1; clone size: .; D gene: TRBD2; V gene: TRBV28; CDR3 protein: CASSLGDLAAPYNEQFF; CDR3 DNA: TGTGCCAGCAGTTTAGGAGATCTAGCGGCCCCCTACAATGAGCAGTTCTTC
J gene: TRBJ1-1; clone size: .; D gene: .; V gene: TRBV29-1; CDR3 protein: CSSGQGSGSTEAFF; CDR3 DNA: TGCAGTTCTGGTCAGGGTAGCGGAAGCACTGAAGCTTTCTTT
J gene: TRBJ2-5; clone size: once; D gene: .; V gene: TRBV9; CDR3 protein: CASSVGLQVLETQYF; CDR3 DNA: TGTGCCAGCAGCGTAGGGCTACAGGTCCTAGAGACCCAGTACTTC
J gene: TRBJ2-1; clone size: few; D gene: TRBD2; V gene: TRBV10-3; CDR3 protein: CAISESARAGDEQFF; CDR3 DNA: TGTGCCATCAGTGAGTCCGCCAGGGCGGGAGATGAGCAGTTCTTC
J gene: TRBJ1-3; clone size: .; D gene: TRBD1; V gene: TRBV5-6; CDR3 protein: CASSLPGGADTIYF; CDR3 DNA: TGTGCCAGCAGCTTGCCAGGGGGCGCGGACACCATATATTTT
J gene: TRBJ2-5; clone size: .; D gene: TRBD2; V gene: TRBV11-2; CDR3 protein: CASSPGTSGVPQETQYF; CDR3 DNA: TGTGCCAGCAGTCCCGGGACTAGCGGAGTCCCCCAAGAGACCCAGTACTTC
J gene: TRBJ2-5; clone size: .; D gene: .; V gene: TRBV5-4; CDR3 protein: CASSLAGTQETQYF; CDR3 DNA: TGTGCCAGCAGCTTGGCCGGGACACAAGAGACCCAGTACTTC
J gene: TRBJ1-5; clone size: .; D gene: TRBD1; V gene: TRBV10-3; CDR3 protein: CAISVTGGQGRGLSNQPQHF; CDR3 DNA: TGTGCCATCAGTGTGACTGGGGGACAGGGGCGCGGATTAAGCAATCAGCCCCAGCATTTT
J gene: TRBJ1-5; clone size: .; D gene: TRBD1; V gene: TRBV19; CDR3 protein: CASSIDATGGNQPQHF; CDR3 DNA: TGTGCCAGTAGTATAGACGCGACAGGGGGGAATCAGCCCCAGCATTTT
J gene: TRBJ2-1; clone size: .; D gene: TRBD2; V gene: TRBV29-1; CDR3 protein: CSLGSGGGNEQFF; CDR3 DNA: TGCAGCTTAGGTTCGGGAGGAGGTAATGAGCAGTTCTTC
J gene: TRBJ1-4; clone size: .; D gene: .; V gene: TRBV7-4; CDR3 protein: CASSLGQRNEKLFF; CDR3 DNA: TGTGCCAGCAGCTTAGGACAGAGAAATGAAAAACTGTTTTTT
J gene: TRBJ2-7; clone size: .; D gene: TRBD2; V gene: TRBV30; CDR3 protein: CAWSVYPGRVYEQYF; CDR3 DNA: TGTGCCTGGAGTGTATACCCCGGGAGGGTCTACGAGCAGTACTTC
J gene: TRBJ1-1; clone size: .; D gene: .; V gene: TRBV6-5; CDR3 protein: CASSYDPSTEAFF; CDR3 DNA: TGTGCCAGCAGTTACGATCCGAGCACTGAAGCTTTCTTT
J gene: TRBJ2-7; clone size: .; D gene: .; V gene: TRBV11-3; CDR3 protein: CASSRSRQSIYEQYF; CDR3 DNA: TGTGCCAGCAGCCGTTCTCGACAGAGCATCTACGAGCAGTACTTC
J gene: TRBJ2-3; clone size: .; D gene: .; V gene: TRBV9; CDR3 protein: CASSGGDQSTDTQYF; CDR3 DNA: TGTGCCAGCAGCGGCGGGGATCAAAGCACAGATACGCAGTATTTT
J gene: TRBJ2-7; clone size: .; D gene: .; V gene: TRBV15; CDR3 protein: CATSREGGIYEQYF; CDR3 DNA: TGTGCCACCAGCAGAGAAGGCGGGATATACGAGCAGTACTTC
J gene: TRBJ2-5; clone size: .; D gene: .; V gene: TRBV10-1; CDR3 protein: CASSDLTEETQYF; CDR3 DNA: TGCGCCAGCAGTGACCTGACAGAAGAGACCCAGTACTTC
J gene: TRBJ2-5; clone size: .; D gene: .; V gene: TRBV18; CDR3 protein: CASSPLTDSTETQYF; CDR3 DNA: TGTGCCAGCTCACCACTAACGGACTCTACGGAGACCCAGTACTTC
J gene: TRBJ1-2; clone size: once; D gene: TRBD1; V gene: TRBV30; CDR3 protein: CASTTGDSIYGYTF; CDR3 DNA: TGTGCCTCCACAACAGGGGACTCAATCTATGGCTACACCTTC
J gene: TRBJ2-7; clone size: .; D gene: TRBD2; V gene: TRBV7-8; CDR3 protein: CASRGLAGPFSYEQYF; CDR3 DNA: TGTGCCTCTCGGGGACTAGCGGGACCTTTCTCCTACGAGCAGTACTTC
J gene: TRBJ2-1; clone size: .; D gene: .; V gene: TRBV11-3; CDR3 protein: CASSLLEQQFF; CDR3 DNA: TGTGCCAGCAGCTTATTGGAGCAGCAGTTCTTC
J gene: TRBJ2-7; clone size: once; D gene: .; V gene: TRBV6-1; CDR3 protein: CASSEGNRAPLYEQYF; CDR3 DNA: TGTGCCAGCAGTGAAGGGAACAGGGCCCCTCTCTACGAGCAGTACTTC
J gene: TRBJ1-5; clone size: .; D gene: TRBD1; V gene: TRBV10-2; CDR3 protein: CASSAAGQGFSNQPQHF; CDR3 DNA: TGCGCCAGCAGTGCCGCGGGACAGGGGTTCAGCAATCAGCCCCAGCATTTT
J gene: TRBJ2-7; clone size: once; D gene: TRBD1; V gene: TRBV5-5; CDR3 protein: CASQLAVRTGNYEQYF; CDR3 DNA: TGTGCCAGCCAGCTTGCGGTCCGGACAGGGAATTACGAGCAGTACTTC
J gene: TRBJ2-7; clone size: .; D gene: .; V gene: TRBV7-2; CDR3 protein: CASSLDQGPLEQYF; CDR3 DNA: TGTGCCAGCAGCTTAGACCAGGGTCCGCTCGAGCAGTACTTC
J gene: TRBJ1-2; clone size: once; D gene: TRBD1; V gene: TRBV2; CDR3 protein: CASSDPGGKGGYTF; CDR3 DNA: TGTGCCAGCAGTGATCCAGGGGGCAAGGGAGGCTACACCTTC